The present T cell receptor beta chain was sequenced within a study of T cell changes during pregnancy in multiple sclerosis. Only in-frame clones appear in the TCRdb table, and some are missing; sequencing was by immunoSEQ multiplex PCR. The sample has over 35,000 clones, 75% to 95% seen once. Looked up from germline, CDR1 is MNHNS and CDR2 is SASEGT. J was trimmed by 9 bases and V by 8 bases; bases with no gene match: 5. CDR3 length equals 12 residues. This TCR was recovered from a female donor in good health, enrolled as a control in a pregnancy study. Sample: CD4+ T cells from peripheral blood mononuclear cells, taken in the second trimester of pregnancy. This chain joins TRBV6-1 and TRBJ2-1; 9 nucleotides line up with TRBD2. CDR3 DNA sequence: TGTGCCAGCCGGGCGGGGGGGGGTGAGCAGTTCTTC. It is translated as CASRAGGGEQFF.